The T cell receptor (beta chain) under discussion was sequenced for a study of early T cells in non-severe SARS-CoV-2 infection (dated by TCRdb to 2020 to 2022). For the study in its entirety: Bulk RNA from unsorted whole blood was used for TCR sequencing, so alpha and beta chains could not be paired.

A case-control design nested within a healthcare worker cohort in London, UK, was used, with weekly nasopharyngeal swab PCR tests and blood sampling performed. Healthcare workers were recruited between 23 and 31 March 2020, during the week of the UK lockdown, and were followed weekly for up to about 16 weeks. On the study overall, not on this receptor specifically: VDJdb matching was skewed toward anti-spike CD8 responses and likely underestimated virus-specific expansions by missing private and CD4 specificities.

The CDR3 starts with the cysteine, ends with the phenylalanine, and has 18 residues. Only the CDR3 DNA is retained, 54 bases long and in frame from the first base. Unmatched junction bases come to 15, with V trimmed by 3 bases and J by 7 bases. For this clonotype: The clone's antigen remains unknown. Qualities for individual bases were not recorded, and no much larger clone is one base off.

Libraries were made using 5' RACE. Sequenced on a NextSeq 500. Unique molecular identifiers were attached to individual cDNA molecules in the TCR library protocol so that sequencing error and PCR bias could be corrected. TCR alpha and beta chains were both sequenced, and the abundances of alpha and beta sequences in each sample were closely correlated with each other. The authors' pipeline ran thus. Decombinator V4 was used to perform V gene, J gene and CDR3 annotation of TCR sequences. TCRs were defined as expanded if a significant change between any two time points was detected under a Poisson model with p below 0.0001. TCR abundances were normalised to the total number of TCRs sequenced per sample and were expressed as counts per million. MAIT TCRs were defined by TRAV1-2 paired with TRAJ12, TRAJ20 or TRAJ33, and iNKT TCRs by TRAV10 paired with TRAJ18. A search of VDJdb, accessed on 1 November 2021, was run for TCRs annotated to CMV, EBV and SARS-CoV-2, with TCRs annotated for multiple antigens excluded. Using fastp at Q25 and MiXCR, TCRdb reprocessed the public reads and kept productive beta chains. CDR3 protein sequences are deduplicated, and each keeps its most common genes and DNA. The V and J calls were not made by the authors but by TCRdb's processing. For this sample the table gives roughly 99,000 distinct CDR3 sequences, of which around 12% were detected only once. Together, the top ten hold nearly 4.5% of the sample.

This receptor chain uses TRBV12-3 or TRBV12-4 and TRBJ2-1; 10 central bases correspond to TRBD2. Sequencing used whole blood, obtained at baseline. This receptor was obtained from an adult who was a healthcare worker with PCR-confirmed SARS-CoV-2 infection or an uninfected control (not recorded which). For the CDR3, the sequence is CASSFPSGGLFPGNEQFF. The nucleotides are TGTGCCAGCAGTTTTCCTAGCGGGGGCCTCTTCCCCGGGAATGAGCAGTTCTTC.